These 2 T cell receptor beta chains share one sample of origin, sequenced in a study of blood T cell repertoires in COVID-19 (dated by TCRdb to the early 2020s). The library was produced with the immunoSEQ multiplex PCR assay. Not all clones reach the TCRdb copy of this immuneACCESS table, which keeps in-frame sequences only. Checked studies attribute under half of the gap to unresolved V genes and leave the rest unexplained. Present in this sample are around 83,000 clones, 86% of which were seen just once. The ten largest clonotypes hold less than 35% of the sample. The sequencing sample was made of peripheral blood. The origin of the receptors is a man aged 50-60 years with active or convalescent COVID-19.

The CDR3 DNA is TGTGCCAGCAGTTTCCGGGGGGGCACTGAAGCTTTCTTT. Encoded protein: CASSFRGGTEAFF. This chain uses TRBV12-3 or TRBV12-4 with TRBJ1-1; a possible D gene is TRBD1 (5 bases). Deletions cut 3 bases from V and 4 bases from J, with 9 bases between. This CDR3 region has 13 residues.

This chain joins TRBV6-5 and TRBJ2-7; 8 nucleotides match TRBD1. This CDR3 has 14 residues. After removal of 3 bases from V and 2 bases from J, the junction contained 3 bases not matched to a gene. Germline CDR1 reads MNHEY; CDR2 reads SVGAGI. This chain's CDR3 is CASSYGQGAYEQYF. The CDR3 DNA reads TGTGCCAGCAGTTATGGACAGGGTGCCTACGAGCAGTACTTC.